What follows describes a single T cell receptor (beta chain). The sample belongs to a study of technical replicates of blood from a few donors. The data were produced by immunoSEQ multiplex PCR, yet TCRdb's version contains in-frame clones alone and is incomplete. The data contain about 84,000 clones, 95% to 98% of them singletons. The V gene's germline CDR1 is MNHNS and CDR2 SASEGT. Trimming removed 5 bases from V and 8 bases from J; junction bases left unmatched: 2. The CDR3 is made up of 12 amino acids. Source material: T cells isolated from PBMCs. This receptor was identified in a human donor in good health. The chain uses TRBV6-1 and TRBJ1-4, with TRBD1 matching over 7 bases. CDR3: CASSWTGEKLFF. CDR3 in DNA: TGTGCCAGCAGTTGGACAGGCGAAAAACTGTTTTTT.